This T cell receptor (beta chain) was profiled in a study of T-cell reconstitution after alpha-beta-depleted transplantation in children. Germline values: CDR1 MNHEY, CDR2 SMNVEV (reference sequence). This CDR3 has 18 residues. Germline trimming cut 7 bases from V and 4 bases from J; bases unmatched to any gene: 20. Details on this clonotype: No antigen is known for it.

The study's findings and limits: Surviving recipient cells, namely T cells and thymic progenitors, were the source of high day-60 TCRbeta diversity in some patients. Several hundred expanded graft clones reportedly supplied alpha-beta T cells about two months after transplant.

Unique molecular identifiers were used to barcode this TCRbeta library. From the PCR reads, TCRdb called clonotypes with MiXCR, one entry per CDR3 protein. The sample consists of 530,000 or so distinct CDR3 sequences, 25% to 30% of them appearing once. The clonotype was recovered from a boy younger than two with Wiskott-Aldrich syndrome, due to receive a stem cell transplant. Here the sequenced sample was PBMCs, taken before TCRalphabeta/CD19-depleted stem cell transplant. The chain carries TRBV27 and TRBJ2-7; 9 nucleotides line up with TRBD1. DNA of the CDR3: TGTGCCAGCAACCCAAGACCGGGACAGGGAACCCGTATGTACGAGCAGTACTTC. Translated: CASNPRPGQGTRMYEQYF.